These 4 T cell receptor beta chains originate from one sample sequenced in a study of cytomegalovirus exposure and HLA in healthy donors. Here immunoSEQ multiplex PCR was the method, and the copy in TCRdb shows in-frame clones only, minus some. The table lists about 83,000 clones, roughly 95% of them singletons. Sequenced input: PBMCs. All receptors come from a woman aged 18-29 years in good health and CMV-seronegative.

The chain couples TRBV28 to TRBJ2-6; possible D gene TRBD1, 6 bases. The CDR3 is 17 amino acids. V dropped 5 bases and J dropped 1 base, with 15 bases sitting between them. Germline CDR1 MDHEN, CDR2 SYDVKM. The CDR3: CASSRQARQSGANVLTF. Written as DNA, the CDR3 is TGTGCCAGCAGTCGACAGGCCCGCCAATCTGGGGCCAACGTCCTGACTTTC.

This rearrangement joins TRBV7-9 to TRBJ2-7; unclear D gene. The germline gives CDR1 SEHNR, CDR2 FQNEAQ (reference sequence). Trimming stripped 1 base from V and 0 bases from J, with 10 bases between. The CDR3 consists of 15 residues. For the CDR3, the DNA is TGTGCCAGCAGCTTAGGTGGGCCCAGCTCCTACGAGCAGTACTTC. This sequence encodes CASSLGGPSSYEQYF.

The rearrangement links TRBV6-4 to TRBJ2-2; 10 bases fit TRBD2. The V segment lost 4 bases and the J segment 4 bases; nucleotides outside the gene matches: 6. From germline, CDR1 is MRHNA and CDR2 SNTAGT. The CDR3 has 16 amino acids. The CDR3 here is CASSVSSGSLTGELFF. The DNA of the CDR3 is TGTGCCAGCAGTGTGTCTAGCGGGAGTCTCACCGGGGAGCTGTTTTTT.

DNA for the CDR3: TGTGCCATCAGCCCACAGGGGGCCTACGAGCAGTACTTC. Translation gives CAISPQGAYEQYF. The chain has TRBV10-3 and TRBJ2-7, with 8 bases that match TRBD1. The J segment lost 2 bases and the V segment lost 6 bases, leaving 3 bases of the junction unmatched. Germline V gives CDR1 ENHRY, CDR2 SYGVKD. The CDR3 is 13 amino acids.